The entry that follows covers one T cell receptor beta chain sequence. Antigen specificity is unknown. CDR1 is LGHNT, CDR2 FRNRAP, per germline. V gave up 6 bases and J gave up 4 bases; unmatched junction bases: 7. The CDR3 extends over 15 amino acids. Assay used: immunoSEQ multiplex PCR; TCRdb lists only in-frame clones, some missing. This table holds roughly 32,000 clones, about four fifths found once. This specimen comes from a study of radiotherapy plus CTLA-4 blockade in lung cancer. Study results and limitations: Blood TCR clones of tumor origin expanded after radiotherapy plus ipilimumab.

This chain links TRBV12-5 with TRBJ2-1; TRBD1 matches at 9 bases. The origin of this receptor is a human donor with non-small cell lung cancer that progressed on radiotherapy plus ipilimumab. The material was peripheral blood, obtained from a patient treated with radiotherapy plus ipilimumab. DNA of the CDR3: TGTGCTAGTGGACACGGACAGGGGCGATACAATGAGCAGTTCTTC. Amino acid sequence: CASGHGQGRYNEQFF. Based on the CDR3 plus reference TRBV12-5 and TRBJ2-1, the full variable domain is DARVTQTPRHKVTEMGQEVTMRCQPILGHNTVFWYRQTMMQGLELLAYFRNRAPLDDSGMPKDRFSAEMPDATLATLKIQPSEPRDSAVYFCASGHGQGRYNEQFFGPGTRLTVL.